The TCR beta chain described here comes from a study of blood T cell repertoires in COVID-19. Across the study: Samples of COVID-19 (acute and convalescent) were obtained from the United States, Italy and Spain. Nucleic acid was either cDNA or gDNA, and it came from T cells, B-cell-depleted T cells, or PBMCs.

Source study methods: The assay estimated nucleated cells by amplifying reference gene primers. Libraries were prepared by immunoSEQ multiplex PCR; TCRdb keeps only in-frame clonotypes and omits some of them. That table supplies the V and J calls and clone size; D and trimming were determined from the DNA. The data show roughly 190,000 clones, with roughly nine tenths seen just once and 1.1% held by the top ten. The clonotype originates from a man in his thirties or forties with acute or convalescent COVID-19. The sequencing sample was made of peripheral blood.

CDR3 protein: CASSYGGLTYGYTF. CDR3 coding DNA: TGTGCCAGCAGTTATGGGGGCCTGACCTATGGCTACACCTTC. V and J are TRBV6-5 and TRBJ1-2; D perhaps matches TRBD1 (6 bases). Germline V gives CDR1 MNHEY, CDR2 SVGAGI. V lost 3 bases and J 4 bases, leaving 12 bases between the germline ends. The CDR3 extends over 14 amino acids.